These 21 T cell receptor beta chains share one sample of origin, sequenced in a study of shared clonotypes between healthy human individuals. The protocol was immunoSEQ multiplex PCR, while the TCRdb copy is restricted to in-frame clones and leaves out a portion. Altogether a few hundred thousand clones are present, roughly 80% being singletons, with the ten largest covering 8% to 13%. Material for sequencing was memory CD4+ T cells sorted from blood. The subset is: CD45RA-negative fraction. The receptors shown here come from a young man in good health.

Notes on this clone: Additional DNA sequences in this sample encode the identical CDR3. V gene TRBV5-1 combines with J gene TRBJ2-2; 8 nucleotides agree with TRBD2. This CDR3 is 16 amino acids long. Germline V gene lookup returns CDR1 SGHRS and CDR2 YFSETQ. Trimming removed 0 bases from V and 0 bases from J; junction bases left unmatched: 1. CDR3 nucleotides: TGCGCCAGCAGCTTGGCGGGACTAGCGAACACCGGGGAGCTGTTTTTT. Amino acids: CASSLAGLANTGELFF.

The chain links TRBV10-3 to TRBJ1-1; tentatively, D is TRBD1 (6 bases). V was trimmed by 3 bases and J by 4 bases, leaving 21 bases between them. The CDR3 runs to 17 residues. Germline V gene sequence: CDR1 ENHRY, CDR2 SYGVKD. CDR3 amino acids: CAISDRSKGGTTTEAFF. CDR3 sequence (DNA): TGTGCCATCAGTGATAGATCTAAAGGGGGGACAACCACTGAAGCTTTCTTT.

CDR3: CASSIGDGGTEAFF. The CDR3 coding sequence is TGTGCCAGTAGTATTGGGGACGGGGGCACTGAAGCTTTCTTT. V gene TRBV19 combines with J gene TRBJ1-1, with D tentatively TRBD1 (5 bases). The germline V gene has CDR1 LNHDA and CDR2 SQIVND (reference sequence). V was trimmed by 3 bases and J by 4 bases, leaving 12 bases between them. This CDR3 region has 14 residues. The full variable domain, completed using reference TRBV19 and TRBJ1-1, is DGGITQSPKYLFRKEGQNVTLSCEQNLNHDAMYWYRQDPGQGLRLIYYSQIVNDFQKGDIAEGYSVSREKKESFPLTVTSAQKNPTAFYLCASSIGDGGTEAFFGQGTRLTVV.

The table lists this clone with a few counts. This rearrangement joins TRBV10-2 to TRBJ2-2; perhaps TRBD2 as D (5 bases). CDR3 length equals 13 residues. Trimming left V 7 bases short and J 3 bases short, with 9 bases between. Germline CDR1 reads WSHSY; CDR2 reads SAAADI. In DNA form, the CDR3 reads TGCGCCAGCACTCTGCGGGACACCGGGGAGCTGTTTTTT. It specifies CASTLRDTGELFF.

J is TRBJ2-1 and V is TRBV2; a possible D gene is TRBD1 (6 bases). Trimming shortened V by 5 bases and J by 1 base, and 12 bases separated the two germline ends. The germline V gene has CDR1 SNHLY and CDR2 FYNNEI. This CDR3 comprises 15 residues. CDR3 nucleotides: TGTGCCAGCAGTCCACAGGGACGGTCCTACAATGAGCAGTTCTTC. The encoded protein is CASSPQGRSYNEQFF.

The chain recombines TRBV2 with TRBJ2-7, with 7 bases lining up with TRBD2. The V gene end was trimmed by 6 bases and the J gene end by 4 bases; junction bases not matched to a gene: 12. This CDR3 has 15 residues. Looked up from germline, CDR1 is SNHLY and CDR2 is FYNNEI. The DNA of the CDR3 is TGTGCCAGCAGCGCGAGTCGCGGGAGTAGGTACGAGCAGTACTTC. Translating gives CASSASRGSRYEQYF.

V and J are TRBV5-1 and TRBJ1-2; the D gene is possibly TRBD1 (6 bases). The CDR3 length is 16 residues. CDR1 and CDR2 from the germline V gene are SGHRS and YFSETQ. Trimming shortened V by 0 bases and J by 5 bases, and 17 bases separated the two germline ends. The CDR3 bases are TGCGCCAGCAGCTTGGAACTTACAGGGCGGGGGTATGGCTACACCTTC. Translating it yields CASSLELTGRGYGYTF.

This chain connects TRBV7-2 to TRBJ2-1; maybe TRBD2 (6 bases). CDR1 is SGHTA and CDR2 is FQGNSA in the germline V gene. Trimming stripped 0 bases from V and 8 bases from J, with 17 bases between. The CDR3 runs 16 residues. DNA of the CDR3: TGTGCCAGCAGCTTAGCGCCCAGCGCGGGAACTGATGAGCAGTTCTTC. Amino acid sequence: CASSLAPSAGTDEQFF. Complete variable domain (other parts from reference TRBV7-2 and TRBJ2-1): GAGVSQSPSNKVTEKGKDVELRCDPISGHTALYWYRQSLGQGLEFLIYFQGNSAPDKSGLPSDRFSAERTGGSVSTLTIQRTQQEDSAVYLCASSLAPSAGTDEQFFGPGTRLTVL.

This clone appeared once. This chain joins TRBV18 and TRBJ1-3; D not resolved. Germline V gives CDR1 KGHSH, CDR2 LQKENI. V was pared by 0 bases and J by 2 bases, with 5 bases between. This CDR3 is built from 14 residues. In DNA form, the CDR3 reads TGTGCCAGCTCACCACCGGGTCCTGGAAACACCATATATTTT. Its translation: CASSPPGPGNTIYF. The full variable domain, its missing parts supplied by reference TRBV18 and TRBJ1-3, is NAGVMQNPRHLVRRRGQEARLRCSPMKGHSHVYWYRQLPEEGLKFMVYLQKENIIDESGMPKERFSAEFPKEGPSILRIQQVVRGDSAAYFCASSPPGPGNTIYFGEGSWLTVV.

The chain joins TRBV19 to TRBJ2-2, with a weak D call TRBD1 (5 bases). V lost 4 bases, J lost 1 base, and 13 bases lay in between. The CDR3 consists of 16 residues. The germline V gene encodes CDR1 LNHDA and CDR2 SQIVND (reference sequence). The chain's CDR3 is CASSTRRQMNTGELFF. The CDR3 nucleotides are TGTGCCAGTAGTACCCGAAGACAGATGAACACCGGGGAGCTGTTTTTT.

CDR3 bases: TGTGCCAGCAGCGTGGGGGCGGGATTGGAGACCCAGTACTTC. This translates into CASSVGAGLETQYF. This chain connects TRBV7-2 to TRBJ2-5; the D call may be TRBD1 or TRBD2 (6 bases each). The germline V gene encodes CDR1 SGHTA and CDR2 FQGNSA. The CDR3 length is 14 residues. Trimming removed 5 bases from V and 5 bases from J, with 15 bases in between.

With regard to this clone: The same CDR3 is also encoded by other DNA sequences in this sample. The chain has TRBV2 and TRBJ2-7; D is ambiguous. CDR3 length equals 11 residues. V was shortened by 0 bases and J by 7 bases, with 4 bases between the two germline ends. Germline V gene lookup returns CDR1 SNHLY and CDR2 FYNNEI. The DNA for the CDR3 is TGTGCCAGCAGTGAAGCGAGAGAGCAGTACTTC. Its protein product is CASSEAREQYF.

This clone was picked up a small number of times. The chain joins TRBV4-1 to TRBJ2-3, with D unresolved. V was clipped by 11 bases and J by 0 bases, with 3 bases between them. The CDR3 consists of 10 residues. The V gene's germline CDR1 is MGHRA and CDR2 YSYEKL. CDR3 amino acids: CADSTDTQYF. The CDR3 nucleotides are TGCGCCGACAGCACAGATACGCAGTATTTT.

V and J are TRBV7-9 and TRBJ2-2, with 7 bases lining up with TRBD1. Germline CDR1 reads SEHNR; CDR2 reads FQNEAQ (reference sequence). V lost 5 bases, J lost 3 bases, and 9 bases stayed unmatched. The CDR3 has 16 amino acids. CDR3 DNA sequence: TGTGCCAGCAGCAAACGACAGGGTAGTTACACCGGGGAGCTGTTTTTT. Protein product: CASSKRQGSYTGELFF.

On this clone itself: Other DNA variants within this sample encode the same CDR3. The chain is built from TRBV2 and TRBJ2-1, with 9 positions matching TRBD2. The germline gives CDR1 SNHLY, CDR2 FYNNEI. The CDR3 loop spans 15 amino acids. The J segment lost 7 bases and the V segment lost 2 bases, leaving 6 bases of the junction unmatched. CDR3 amino acids: CASSELAGLSNEQFF. The CDR3 nucleotides are TGTGCCAGCAGTGAACTAGCGGGACTTTCGAATGAGCAGTTCTTC. The complete variable domain, with remaining parts taken from reference TRBV2 and TRBJ2-1, reads EPEVTQTPSHQVTQMGQEVILRCVPISNHLYFYWYRQILGQKVEFLVSFYNNEISEKSEIFDDQFSVERPDGSNFTLKIRSTKLEDSAMYFCASSELAGLSNEQFFGPGTRLTVL.

This sequence joins TRBV7-8 and TRBJ1-5, with D unclear. Germline V gene lookup returns CDR1 SGHVS and CDR2 FQNEAQ. This CDR3 spans 12 amino acids. The germline V and J ends were trimmed by 2 bases and 4 bases, with 3 bases remaining between them. Here the CDR3 DNA reads TGTGCCAGCAGCTTACAGAATCAGCCCCAGCATTTT. This sequence encodes CASSLQNQPQHF. Together with reference TRBV7-8 and TRBJ1-5, the CDR3 gives the full variable domain: GAGVSQSPRYKVAKRGQDVALRCDPISGHVSLFWYQQALGQGPEFLTYFQNEAQLDKSGLPSDRFFAERPEGSVSTLKIQRTQQEDSAVYLCASSLQNQPQHFGDGTRLSIL.

This clone was detected only a few times. The V gene is TRBV28, the J gene TRBJ2-3, with 7 bases fitting TRBD1. With V trimmed by 6 bases and J by 2 bases, 8 bases remained unmatched. Germline V gives CDR1 MDHEN, CDR2 SYDVKM. This CDR3 contains 15 residues. CDR3 sequence (DNA): TGTGCCAGCAGCCCTACCGACAGGGACACAGATACGCAGTATTTT. Translated, it gives CASSPTDRDTDTQYF.

This clone was observed a handful of times. The rearrangement links TRBV4-1 to TRBJ2-1, with a weak D call TRBD2 (5 bases). Germline V lookup: CDR1 MGHRA, CDR2 YSYEKL. V lost 2 bases to trimming and J lost 8 bases, with 13 bases between them. The CDR3 has 14 residues. CDR3 DNA sequence: TGCGCCAGCAGCCAAAATATAGCGACGGATGAGCAGTTCTTC. Its translation: CASSQNIATDEQFF.

As for this clone: A junction end diverges from the germline sequence, so it may reflect a read error. The chain is built from TRBV30 and TRBJ2-1, with D tentatively TRBD2 (5 bases). The CDR3 is made up of 12 amino acids. Germline-derived CDR1 and CDR2 are GTSNPN and SVGIG (reference sequence). CDR3 DNA sequence: TGTGCCTGGAGTAGGGAGCGGCCGGATTGGATCTTC. Residues: CAWSRERPDWIF.

The chain couples TRBV2 to TRBJ1-2; maybe TRBD1 (6 bases). The CDR3 consists of 16 residues. Germline values: CDR1 SNHLY, CDR2 FYNNEI. Trimming shortened V by 6 bases and J by 4 bases, and 21 bases separated the two germline ends. The DNA for the CDR3 is TGTGCCAGCAGCGGTTACCGCGGGGGCGTTGGCTATGGCTACACCTTC. It is translated as CASSGYRGGVGYGYTF.

The rearrangement uses TRBV7-9 and TRBJ2-3; D is uncertain. The germline V and J ends were trimmed by 3 bases and 7 bases, with 8 bases remaining between them. Germline CDR1 is SEHNR and CDR2 is FQNEAQ (reference sequence). CDR3 size: 12 residues. For the CDR3, the DNA is TGTGCCAGCAGCTTGGCAATTTATACGCAGTATTTT. It encodes CASSLAIYTQYF.